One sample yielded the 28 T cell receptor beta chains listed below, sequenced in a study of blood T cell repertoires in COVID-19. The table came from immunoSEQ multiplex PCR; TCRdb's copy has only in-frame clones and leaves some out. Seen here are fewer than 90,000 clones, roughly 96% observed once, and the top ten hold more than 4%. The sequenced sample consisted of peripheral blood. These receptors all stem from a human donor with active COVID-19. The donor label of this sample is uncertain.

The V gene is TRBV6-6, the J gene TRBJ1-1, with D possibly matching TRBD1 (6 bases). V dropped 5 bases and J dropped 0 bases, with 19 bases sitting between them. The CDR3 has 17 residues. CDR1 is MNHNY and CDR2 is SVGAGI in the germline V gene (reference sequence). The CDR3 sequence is CASSPRGPTGMNTEAFF. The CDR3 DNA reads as TGTGCCAGCAGTCCCCGGGGTCCGACAGGCATGAACACTGAAGCTTTCTTT.

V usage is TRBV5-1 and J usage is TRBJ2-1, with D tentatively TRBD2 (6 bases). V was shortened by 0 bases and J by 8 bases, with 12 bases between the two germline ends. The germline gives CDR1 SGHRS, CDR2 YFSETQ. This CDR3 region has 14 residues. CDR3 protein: CASSLVRRRDEQFF. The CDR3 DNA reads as TGCGCCAGCAGCTTGGTACGCAGGAGGGATGAGCAGTTCTTC. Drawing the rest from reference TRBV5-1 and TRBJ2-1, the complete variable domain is KAGVTQTPRYLIKTRGQQVTLSCSPISGHRSVSWYQQTPGQGLQFLFEYFSETQRNKGNFPGRFSGRQFSNSRSEMNVSTLELGDSALYLCASSLVRRRDEQFFGPGTRLTVL.

This chain's CDR3 is CASRGDRGYNQPQHF. CDR3 bases: TGTGCCAGCAGGGGGGACAGGGGGTATAATCAGCCCCAGCATTTT. The chain is built from TRBV2 and TRBJ1-5, with 11 bases aligning to TRBD1. V trimming: 6 bases; J trimming: 4 bases; junction bases outside the gene matches: 5. The CDR3 runs to 15 residues. Germline-derived CDR1 and CDR2 are SNHLY and FYNNEI.

The CDR3 bases are TGCGCCAGCAGCTTGTTCGGGTCCTACAATGAGCAGTTCTTC. Its translation: CASSLFGSYNEQFF. The rearrangement joins TRBV5-1 to TRBJ2-1; unclear D gene. The CDR3 has 14 residues. Germline assignment: CDR1 SGHRS and CDR2 YFSETQ. V dropped 1 base and J dropped 1 base, with 6 bases sitting between them. Drawing the rest from reference TRBV5-1 and TRBJ2-1, the complete variable domain is KAGVTQTPRYLIKTRGQQVTLSCSPISGHRSVSWYQQTPGQGLQFLFEYFSETQRNKGNFPGRFSGRQFSNSRSEMNVSTLELGDSALYLCASSLFGSYNEQFFGPGTRLTVL.

The CDR3 DNA reads TGCGCCAGCAGCTTGGGTCTAGCGGGTAATCAAGAGACCCAGTACTTC. Its protein product is CASSLGLAGNQETQYF. The chain links TRBV5-1 to TRBJ2-5, with TRBD2 matching 8 bases. The CDR3 consists of 16 residues. Germline CDR1 and CDR2: SGHRS and YFSETQ. Unmatched junction bases numbered 6, after V lost 0 bases and J lost 2 bases.

The CDR3 is CASKARSNYGYTF. The CDR3 DNA is TGTGCCAGCAAAGCCCGATCTAACTATGGCTACACCTTC. This sequence joins TRBV28 and TRBJ1-2; D is undetermined. The CDR3 contains 13 residues. Germline CDR1 is MDHEN and CDR2 is SYDVKM. Trimming took off 7 bases at V and 0 bases at J, with 9 bases between the two ends.

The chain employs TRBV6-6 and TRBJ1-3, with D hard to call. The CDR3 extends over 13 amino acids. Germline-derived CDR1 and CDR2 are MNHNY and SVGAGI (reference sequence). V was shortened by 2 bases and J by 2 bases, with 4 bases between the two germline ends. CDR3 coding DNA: TGTGCCAGCAGTTACCGTCCTGGAAACACCATATATTTT. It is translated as CASSYRPGNTIYF.

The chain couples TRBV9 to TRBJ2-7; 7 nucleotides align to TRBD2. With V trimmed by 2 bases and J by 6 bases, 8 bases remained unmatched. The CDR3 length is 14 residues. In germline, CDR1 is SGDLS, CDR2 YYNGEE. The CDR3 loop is CASSVGGGTVEQYF. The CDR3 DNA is TGTGCCAGCAGCGTTGGCGGGGGTACTGTCGAGCAGTACTTC.

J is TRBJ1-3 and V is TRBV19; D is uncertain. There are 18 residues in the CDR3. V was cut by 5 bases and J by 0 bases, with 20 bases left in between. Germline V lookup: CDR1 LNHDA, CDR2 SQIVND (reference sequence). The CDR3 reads CASSPSGGFPTSGNTIYF. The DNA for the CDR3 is TGTGCCAGTAGTCCCTCGGGTGGTTTCCCCACCTCTGGAAACACCATATATTTT. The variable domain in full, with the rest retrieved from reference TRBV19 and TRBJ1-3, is DGGITQSPKYLFRKEGQNVTLSCEQNLNHDAMYWYRQDPGQGLRLIYYSQIVNDFQKGDIAEGYSVSREKKESFPLTVTSAQKNPTAFYLCASSPSGGFPTSGNTIYFGEGSWLTVV.

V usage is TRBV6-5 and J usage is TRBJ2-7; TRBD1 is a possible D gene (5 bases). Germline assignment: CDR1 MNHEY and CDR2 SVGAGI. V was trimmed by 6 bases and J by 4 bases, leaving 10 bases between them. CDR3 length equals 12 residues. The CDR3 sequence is CASSTSGYEQYF. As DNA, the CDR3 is TGTGCCAGCAGCACCTCAGGGTACGAGCAGTACTTC.

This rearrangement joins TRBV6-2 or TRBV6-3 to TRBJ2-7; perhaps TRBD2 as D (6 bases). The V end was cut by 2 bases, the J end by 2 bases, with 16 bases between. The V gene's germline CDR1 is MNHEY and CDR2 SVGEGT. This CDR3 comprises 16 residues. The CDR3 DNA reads TGTGCCAGCAGTTACACGCCCGTCGGGGGTCCCTACGAGCAGTACTTC. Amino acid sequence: CASSYTPVGGPYEQYF.

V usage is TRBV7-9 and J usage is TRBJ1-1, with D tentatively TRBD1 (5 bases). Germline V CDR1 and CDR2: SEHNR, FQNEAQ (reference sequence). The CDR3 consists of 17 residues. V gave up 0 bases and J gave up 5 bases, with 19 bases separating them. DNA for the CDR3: TGTGCCAGCAGCTTAGCGAAGGGGTCTTTACGTGGAACTGAAGCTTTCTTT. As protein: CASSLAKGSLRGTEAFF.

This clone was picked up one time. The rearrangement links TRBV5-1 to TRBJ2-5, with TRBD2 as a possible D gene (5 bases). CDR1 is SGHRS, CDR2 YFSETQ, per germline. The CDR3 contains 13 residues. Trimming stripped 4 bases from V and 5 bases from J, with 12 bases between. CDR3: CASSLGRGETQYF. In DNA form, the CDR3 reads TGCGCCAGCAGCCTGGGCCGGGGTGAGACCCAGTACTTC.

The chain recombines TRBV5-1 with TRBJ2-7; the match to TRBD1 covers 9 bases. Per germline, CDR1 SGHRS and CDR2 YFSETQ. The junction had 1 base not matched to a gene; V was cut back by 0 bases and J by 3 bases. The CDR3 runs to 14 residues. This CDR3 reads CASSLGGQGYEQYF. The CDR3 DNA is TGCGCCAGCAGCTTGGGGGGACAGGGCTACGAGCAGTACTTC.

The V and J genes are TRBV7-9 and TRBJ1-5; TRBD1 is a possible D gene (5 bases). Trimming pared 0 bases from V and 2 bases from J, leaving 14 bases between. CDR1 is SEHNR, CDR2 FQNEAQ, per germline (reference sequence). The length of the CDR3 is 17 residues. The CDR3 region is CASSLAESLQGNQPQHF. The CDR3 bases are TGTGCCAGCAGCTTAGCGGAGTCTTTACAGGGCAATCAGCCCCAGCATTTT.

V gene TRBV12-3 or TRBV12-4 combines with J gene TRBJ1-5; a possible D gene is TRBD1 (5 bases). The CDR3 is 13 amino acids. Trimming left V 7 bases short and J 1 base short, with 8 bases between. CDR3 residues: CASTGGSNQPQHF. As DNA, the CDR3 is TGTGCCAGCACCGGGGGGAGCAATCAGCCCCAGCATTTT.

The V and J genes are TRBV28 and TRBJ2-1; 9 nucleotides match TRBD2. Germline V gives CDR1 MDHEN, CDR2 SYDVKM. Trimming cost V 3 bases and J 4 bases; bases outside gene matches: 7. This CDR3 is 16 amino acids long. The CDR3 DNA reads TGTGCCAGCAGTTTTCTCAGCGGGGGGACATACAATGAGCAGTTCTTC. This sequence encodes CASSFLSGGTYNEQFF. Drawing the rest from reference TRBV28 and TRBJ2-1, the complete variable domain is DVKVTQSSRYLVKRTGEKVFLECVQDMDHENMFWYRQDPGLGLRLIYFSYDVKMKEKGDIPEGYSVSREKKERFSLILESASTNQTSMYLCASSFLSGGTYNEQFFGPGTRLTVL.

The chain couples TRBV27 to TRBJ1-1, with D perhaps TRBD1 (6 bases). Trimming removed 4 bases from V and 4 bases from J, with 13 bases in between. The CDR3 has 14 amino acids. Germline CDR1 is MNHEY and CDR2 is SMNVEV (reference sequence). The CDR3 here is CASSYDRIGTEAFF. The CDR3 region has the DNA TGTGCCAGCAGTTATGACAGGATCGGCACTGAAGCTTTCTTT.

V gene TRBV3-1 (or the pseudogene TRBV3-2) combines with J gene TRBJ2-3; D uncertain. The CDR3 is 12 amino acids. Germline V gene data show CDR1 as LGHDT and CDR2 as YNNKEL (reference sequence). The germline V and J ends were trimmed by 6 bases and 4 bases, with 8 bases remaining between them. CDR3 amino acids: CASSRLSDTQYF. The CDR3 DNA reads TGTGCCAGCAGTCGGTTATCAGATACGCAGTATTTT.

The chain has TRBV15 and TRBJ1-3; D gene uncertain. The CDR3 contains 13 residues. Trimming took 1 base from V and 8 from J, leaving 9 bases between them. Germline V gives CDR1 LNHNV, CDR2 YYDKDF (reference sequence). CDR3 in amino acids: CATSRVILDTIYF. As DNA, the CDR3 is TGTGCCACCAGCAGAGTTATTCTCGACACCATATATTTT.

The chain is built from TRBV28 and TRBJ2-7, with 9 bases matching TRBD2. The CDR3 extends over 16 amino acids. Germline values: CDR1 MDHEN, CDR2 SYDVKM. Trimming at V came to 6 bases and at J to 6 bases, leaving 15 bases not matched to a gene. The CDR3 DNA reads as TGTGCCAGCAGCCTCGTGGGTAGCGGGAGACGGGGCGAGCAGTACTTC. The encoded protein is CASSLVGSGRRGEQYF.

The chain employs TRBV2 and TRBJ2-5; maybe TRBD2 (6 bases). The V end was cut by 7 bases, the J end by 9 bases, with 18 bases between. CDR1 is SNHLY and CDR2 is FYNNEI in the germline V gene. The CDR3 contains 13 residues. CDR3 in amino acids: CASIGLLGAAQYF. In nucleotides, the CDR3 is TGTGCCAGCATTGGACTACTTGGCGCGGCCCAGTACTTC.

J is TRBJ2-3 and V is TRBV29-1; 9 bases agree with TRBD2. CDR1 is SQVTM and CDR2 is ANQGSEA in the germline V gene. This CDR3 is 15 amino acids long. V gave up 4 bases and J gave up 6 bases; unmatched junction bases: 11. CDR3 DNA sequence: TGCAGCGTTGGGGTAGCGGGGGCACAGTCCGATACGCAGTATTTT. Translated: CSVGVAGAQSDTQYF.

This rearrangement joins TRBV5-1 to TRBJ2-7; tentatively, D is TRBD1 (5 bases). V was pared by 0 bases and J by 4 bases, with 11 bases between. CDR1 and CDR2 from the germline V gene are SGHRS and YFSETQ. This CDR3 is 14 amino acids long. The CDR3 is CASSLAGPQYEQYF. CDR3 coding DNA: TGCGCCAGCAGCTTGGCAGGGCCCCAATACGAGCAGTACTTC.

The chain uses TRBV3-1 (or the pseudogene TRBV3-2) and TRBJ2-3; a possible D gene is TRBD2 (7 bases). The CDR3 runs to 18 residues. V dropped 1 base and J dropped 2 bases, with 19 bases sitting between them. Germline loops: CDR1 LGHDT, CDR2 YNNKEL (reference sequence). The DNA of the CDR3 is TGTGCCAGCAGCCAAGCGCGGGGGCCCTACCGACTCACAGATACGCAGTATTTT. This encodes CASSQARGPYRLTDTQYF.

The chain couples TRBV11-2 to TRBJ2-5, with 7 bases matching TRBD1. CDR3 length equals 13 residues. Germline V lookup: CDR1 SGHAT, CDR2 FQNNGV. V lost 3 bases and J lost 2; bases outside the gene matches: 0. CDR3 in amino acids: CASSLDRQETQYF. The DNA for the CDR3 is TGTGCCAGCAGCTTGGACAGGCAAGAGACCCAGTACTTC.

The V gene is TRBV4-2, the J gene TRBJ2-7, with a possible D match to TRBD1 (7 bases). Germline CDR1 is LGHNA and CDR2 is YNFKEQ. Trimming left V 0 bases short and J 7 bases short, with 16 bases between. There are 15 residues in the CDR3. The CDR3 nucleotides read TGTGCCAGCAGCCAAGAGGGGGACTTGGGACAGGAGCAGTACTTC. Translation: CASSQEGDLGQEQYF.

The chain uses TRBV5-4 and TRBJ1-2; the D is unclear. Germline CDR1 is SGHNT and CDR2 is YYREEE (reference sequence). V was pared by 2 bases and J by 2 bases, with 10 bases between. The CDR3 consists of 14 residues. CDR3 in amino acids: CASSFYPENYGYTF. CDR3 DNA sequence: TGTGCCAGCAGCTTTTATCCAGAAAACTATGGCTACACCTTC.